This entry lists 20 T cell receptor beta chains sequenced from one sample in a study of Ad26.COV2.S vaccination and SARS-CoV-2 variants (dated by TCRdb to about 2021). Interpreted using the paper, the treatment or condition label stands for: roughly 18 received Ad26.COV2.S at low or high dose, single or two shots; about five received placebo; per-sample allocation not given. Repertoires of vaccine and placebo recipients were sequenced from samples collected on day 63 after the first injection. The library was obtained by the immunoSEQ multiplex PCR assay. The clones in this table, taken by TCRdb from immuneACCESS, are in-frame only. Not every clone is retained; where verified, under half of the shortfall comes from an unresolved V gene, and the cause of the rest is unknown. The table for this sample lists 430,000 or so clones; about 88% of them were counted only once. The ten largest clonotypes hold around 2.5% of the sample.

The input for sequencing was peripheral blood, taken in a trial of Ad26.COV2.S vaccine versus placebo. All receptors derive from a person aged 18-65 years who received the Ad26.COV2.S COVID-19 vaccine or a placebo.

The chain is built from TRBV4-3 and TRBJ2-2; TRBD2 matches 8 bases. The trim removed 0 bases at V and 3 bases at J, leaving 9 bases unmatched. Germline-derived CDR1 and CDR2 are LGHNA and YSLEER. This CDR3 region has 18 residues. DNA of the CDR3: TGCGCCAGCAGCCAAGATCTCCCCCGGGGGGGGTACACCGGGGAGCTGTTTTTT. Amino acid sequence: CASSQDLPRGGYTGELFF.

The chain employs TRBV30 and TRBJ2-7; 11 bases are a match to TRBD1. The CDR3 is made up of 14 amino acids. V shed 3 bases and J 2 bases; nucleotides not matched to a gene: 3. The germline V gene encodes CDR1 GTSNPN and CDR2 SVGIG (reference sequence). This CDR3 is CAWSAGQGAYEQYF. As DNA, the CDR3 is TGTGCCTGGAGCGCGGGACAGGGGGCCTACGAGCAGTACTTC.

The chain links TRBV4-3 to TRBJ2-3; D gene unclear. Looked up from germline, CDR1 is LGHNA and CDR2 is YSLEER. The CDR3 spans 15 residues. V lost 4 bases and J lost 2, with 13 bases in between. The CDR3 spells CASSRTETSTDTQYF. The CDR3 nucleotides are TGCGCCAGCAGCCGTACAGAGACATCCACAGATACGCAGTATTTT.

The gene calls are TRBV7-3 and TRBJ1-1, with D possibly TRBD1 on 5 matching bases. Between the trimmed V and J ends, which lost 4 bases and 0 bases, there was a span of 15 bases. This CDR3 has 16 amino acids. Germline V gene lookup returns CDR1 SGHTA and CDR2 FQGTGA. DNA for the CDR3: TGTGCCAGCAGCTCAGACAGATTAACAATGAACACTGAAGCTTTCTTT. It encodes CASSSDRLTMNTEAFF.

The chain joins TRBV20-1 to TRBJ1-5; D perhaps matches TRBD1 (5 bases). CDR1 and CDR2 from the germline V gene are DFQATT and SNEGSKA (reference sequence). Trimming shortened V by 3 bases and J by 3 bases, and 15 bases separated the two germline ends. The CDR3 is made up of 15 amino acids. As DNA, the CDR3 is TGCAGTGCTAGTTTCGGGGGGAACCCCAATCAGCCCCAGCATTTT. Its protein is CSASFGGNPNQPQHF.

The V and J genes are TRBV7-2 and TRBJ2-3; a weak D match, TRBD2 (7 bases). The CDR3 consists of 15 residues. Trimming pared 4 bases from V and 1 base from J, leaving 12 bases between. Germline-derived CDR1 and CDR2 are SGHTA and FQGNSA. As DNA, the CDR3 is TGTGCCAGCAGCTGGGGGGGGGCGGGCACAGATACGCAGTATTTT. It translates to CASSWGGAGTDTQYF.

This chain joins TRBV6-4 and TRBJ2-7, with D hard to call. This CDR3 has 12 residues. Germline values: CDR1 MRHNA, CDR2 SNTAGT. V was clipped by 3 bases and J by 1 base, with 4 bases between them. The CDR3 is CASSDRSYEQYV. The DNA for the CDR3 is TGTGCCAGCAGTGATAGGTCCTACGAGCAGTACGTC.

The chain combines TRBV5-4 with TRBJ2-1, with D uncertain. The CDR3 contains 14 residues. Germline assignment: CDR1 SGHNT and CDR2 YYREEE (reference sequence). The V end lost 1 base, the J end lost 5 bases, and 10 bases lay between the germline ends. CDR3 coding DNA: TGTGCCAGCAGCTTGTCCGTATCTAACAATGAGCAGTTCTTC. Translation gives CASSLSVSNNEQFF.

This rearrangement joins TRBV9 to TRBJ1-2, with D possibly matching TRBD1 (6 bases). The V and J ends lost 3 bases and 5 bases respectively, with 20 bases between them. The CDR3 is made up of 16 amino acids. Germline CDR1 reads SGDLS; CDR2 reads YYNGEE. DNA for the CDR3: TGTGCCAGCAGCGAGAGGGGGGATCCACAGGTATATGGCTACACCTTC. Protein: CASSERGDPQVYGYTF. The full variable domain, rest sourced from reference TRBV9 and TRBJ1-2, is DSGVTQTPKHLITATGQRVTLRCSPRSGDLSVYWYQQSLDQGLQFLIQYYNGEERAKGNILERFSAQQFPDLHSELNLSSLELGDSALYFCASSERGDPQVYGYTFGSGTRLTVV.

This chain joins TRBV7-8 and TRBJ2-5; unclear D gene. Germline V gene data show CDR1 as SGHVS and CDR2 as FQNEAQ. CDR3 length: 12 residues. The germline V and J ends were trimmed by 5 bases and 4 bases, with 8 bases remaining between them. The CDR3 DNA is TGTGCCAGCAGCCTTCGCCGAGAGACCCAGTACTTC. This encodes CASSLRRETQYF. Drawing the rest from reference TRBV7-8 and TRBJ2-5, the complete variable domain is GAGVSQSPRYKVAKRGQDVALRCDPISGHVSLFWYQQALGQGPEFLTYFQNEAQLDKSGLPSDRFFAERPEGSVSTLKIQRTQQEDSAVYLCASSLRRETQYFGPGTRLLVL.

The DNA of the CDR3 is TGCGCCAGCAGCCTTCGGGACAGAGCAAACTACGAGCAGTACTTC. Protein sequence: CASSLRDRANYEQYF. This sequence joins TRBV4-1 and TRBJ2-7; 7 bases fit TRBD1. The V and J ends lost 4 bases and 3 bases, in that order; junction bases with no gene match: 9. This CDR3 has 15 residues. The germline gives CDR1 MGHRA, CDR2 YSYEKL.

This chain links TRBV7-2 with TRBJ1-4; the D is unclear. V was pared by 1 base and J by 8 bases, with 8 bases between. This CDR3 contains 13 residues. CDR1 and CDR2 (germline): SGHTA, FQGNSA. The CDR3 nucleotides read TGTGCCAGCAGCTTAGTTCGCGGGGAAAAACTGTTTTTT. The encoded protein is CASSLVRGEKLFF.

The chain has TRBV7-9 and TRBJ1-6; D might be TRBD1 (6 bases). The germline V and J ends were trimmed by 1 base and 10 bases, with 11 bases remaining between them. The CDR3 consists of 14 residues. Germline lookup yields CDR1 SEHNR and CDR2 FQNEAQ (reference sequence). The CDR3 bases are TGTGCCAGCAGCTTAGAAGGGGGAGGCTCACCCCTCCACTTT. Residues: CASSLEGGGSPLHF. Combining the CDR3 with reference TRBV7-9 and TRBJ1-6 gives the whole variable domain DTGVSQNPRHKITKRGQNVTFRCDPISEHNRLYWYRQTLGQGPEFLTYFQNEAQLEKSRLLSDRFSAERPKGSFSTLEIQRTEQGDSAMYLCASSLEGGGSPLHFGNGTRLTVT.

The chain combines TRBV7-9 with TRBJ1-5, with unresolved D. The CDR3 loop spans 14 amino acids. V was cut by 1 base and J by 0 bases, with 4 bases left in between. Per the germline V gene, CDR1 is SEHNR and CDR2 is FQNEAQ (reference sequence). In nucleotides, the CDR3 is TGTGCCAGCAGCTTAGAGAATAGCAATCAGCCCCAGCATTTT. Protein product: CASSLENSNQPQHF.

V usage is TRBV2 and J usage is TRBJ1-5, with D uncertain. Germline V gene lookup returns CDR1 SNHLY and CDR2 FYNNEI. The CDR3 sequence is 15 residues long. The V end lost 3 bases, the J end lost 5 bases, and 14 bases lay between the germline ends. CDR3 protein: CASSDSSLRDQPQHF. The CDR3 nucleotides read TGTGCCAGCAGTGATAGCTCCCTGAGGGATCAGCCCCAGCATTTT.

V usage is TRBV7-9 and J usage is TRBJ2-1, with TRBD2 identical over 10 bases. The CDR3 totals 16 residues. From germline, CDR1 is SEHNR and CDR2 FQNEAQ (reference sequence). V lost 2 bases, J lost 6 bases, and 7 bases stayed unmatched. Here the CDR3 reads CASSLILAGTGNEQFF. In nucleotides, the CDR3 is TGTGCCAGCAGCTTAATACTAGCGGGGACCGGCAATGAGCAGTTCTTC.

The chain employs TRBV5-4 and TRBJ1-1; no clear D. V was clipped by 7 bases and J by 0 bases, with 7 bases between them. CDR3 length: 12 amino acids. Germline V gene lookup returns CDR1 SGHNT and CDR2 YYREEE (reference sequence). CDR3 in DNA: TGTGCCAGCTCCACTTTGAACACTGAAGCTTTCTTT. Its translation: CASSTLNTEAFF.

This chain connects TRBV4-1 to TRBJ2-1; D is undetermined. V was clipped by 8 bases and J by 5 bases, with 19 bases between them. Germline CDR1 is MGHRA and CDR2 is YSYEKL. The CDR3 is 15 residues long. This chain's CDR3 is CASGRSASFNNEQFF. Here the CDR3 DNA reads TGCGCCAGCGGCAGAAGCGCGTCTTTTAACAATGAGCAGTTCTTC.

This sequence joins TRBV24-1 and TRBJ2-2; D unresolved. Trimming cost V 9 bases and J 1 base, with 14 bases left between them. The CDR3 runs 15 residues. Germline V gives CDR1 KGHDR, CDR2 SFDVKD. As DNA, the CDR3 is TGTGCCACCTCAAATCCAAGCAAGAACACCGGGGAGCTGTTTTTT. Translated, it gives CATSNPSKNTGELFF.

The V gene is TRBV20-1, the J gene TRBJ2-5; D is ambiguous. With 3 bases removed from V and 7 bases from J, the gap between germline ends came to 12 bases. Per the germline V gene, CDR1 is DFQATT and CDR2 is SNEGSKA (reference sequence). The CDR3 is made up of 12 amino acids. Here the CDR3 reads CSASQHRRTQYF. For the CDR3, the DNA is TGCAGTGCTAGTCAACATCGGCGGACCCAGTACTTC.